These 23 T cell receptor beta chains came from one sample sequenced in a study of liver allograft versus peripheral blood T cells (TCRdb year 2020). At the level of the whole study: The study compared the T cell receptor repertoires present in transplanted livers with the repertoires present in the peripheral blood of liver transplant recipients.

Sequencing was carried out with an Illumina MiSeq. Through fastp at Q25 and MiXCR, TCRdb rebuilt clones from the public reads, retaining in-frame beta chains. Every distinct CDR3 protein forms one entry, paired with its most common genes and DNA. The sample table lists about 15,000 distinct CDR3 sequences, approximately 20% of them with a count of one. The ten largest clones represent 5.8% of the sample. Receptor source: a human patient who had a liver transplant. A transplant means some T cells may be of graft donor rather than patient origin.

The chain couples TRBV12-3 or TRBV12-4 to TRBJ1-1; D possibly corresponds to TRBD1 (5 bases). Trimming removed 3 bases from V and 3 bases from J, with 14 bases in between. The CDR3 has 15 amino acids. CDR3 coding DNA: TGTGCCAGCAGTTTGATCGGGGGACGGGACACTGAAGCTTTCTTT. This gives the protein CASSLIGGRDTEAFF.

This clonotype has a count of ten or more. V is TRBV7-2 and J is TRBJ1-1, with a tentative D call TRBD1 (5 bases). CDR1 SGHTA and CDR2 FQGNSA come from the germline V gene. The CDR3 has 14 amino acids. Trimming pared 2 bases from V and 0 bases from J, leaving 7 bases between. The CDR3 coding sequence is TGTGCCAGCAGCTTAAGGGGTTTGAACACTGAAGCTTTCTTT. Amino acids: CASSLRGLNTEAFF. Full variable domain (outside the CDR3, taken from reference TRBV7-2 and TRBJ1-1): GAGVSQSPSNKVTEKGKDVELRCDPISGHTALYWYRQSLGQGLEFLIYFQGNSAPDKSGLPSDRFSAERTGGSVSTLTIQRTQQEDSAVYLCASSLRGLNTEAFFGQGTRLTVV.

The chain combines TRBV20-1 with TRBJ1-4; possibly TRBD1 for D (6 bases). CDR1 DFQATT and CDR2 SNEGSKA come from the germline V gene (reference sequence). The ends were cut back, 5 bases at V and 10 bases at J, with 23 bases in the middle. The CDR3 runs 15 residues. DNA for the CDR3: TGCAGTGCTGATAACAGGGAGCAGTTTGTGGGAAAACTGTTTTTT. This codes for CSADNREQFVGKLFF.

The genes are TRBV5-1 and TRBJ1-2; TRBD1 might be the D (6 bases). The length of the CDR3 is 15 residues. V gave up 4 bases and J gave up 3 bases, with 16 bases separating them. CDR1 and CDR2 from the germline V gene are SGHRS and YFSETQ. The CDR3 region has the DNA TGCGCCAGCAGCAACCCAGGGGAGGGGGACTATGGCTACACCTTC. Translation: CASSNPGEGDYGYTF.

This clonotype appeared many times. V and J are TRBV5-4 and TRBJ1-5; D is perhaps TRBD1 (6 bases). The CDR3 is 14 residues long. CDR1 and CDR2 (germline): SGHNT, YYREEE (reference sequence). V gave up 4 bases and J gave up 5 bases, with 13 bases separating them. The CDR3 DNA is TGTGCCAGCAGCGAACAGGGTGGAGATCAGCCCCAGCATTTT. Translation gives CASSEQGGDQPQHF.

By frequency in the sample, this clonotype is medium-sized. The V and J genes are TRBV19 and TRBJ1-2; a weak D match, TRBD1 (6 bases). With 6 bases removed from V and 0 bases from J, the gap between germline ends came to 20 bases. The germline CDR1 and CDR2 sequences are LNHDA and SQIVND (reference sequence). The CDR3 runs to 17 residues. The CDR3 DNA sequence: TGTGCCAGTAGGGGCGTCAGGGGAAAAGTCCCTAACTATGGCTACACCTTC. Protein product: CASRGVRGKVPNYGYTF.

The chain combines TRBV14 with TRBJ1-3; D unresolved. This CDR3 comprises 15 residues. V lost 6 bases to trimming and J lost 1 base, with 13 bases between them. CDR1 is SGHDN, CDR2 FVKESK, per germline. Written as DNA, the CDR3 is TGTGCCAGCAGTTATGGTCTCCTATCTGGAAACACCATATATTTT. The encoded protein is CASSYGLLSGNTIYF.

In its sample, this clonotype was seen a few times. J is TRBJ2-1 and V is TRBV10-3; D uncertain. The germline gives CDR1 ENHRY, CDR2 SYGVKD. V dropped 3 bases and J dropped 6 bases, with 9 bases sitting between them. The length of the CDR3 is 13 residues. CDR3 in DNA: TGTGCCATCAGTGAAGGTAGTACCAATGAGCAGTTCTTC. Its translation: CAISEGSTNEQFF.

This clonotype was seen many times. This sequence joins TRBV29-1 and TRBJ1-1, with D unclear. CDR3 size: 12 residues. The germline gives CDR1 SQVTM, CDR2 ANQGSEA. CDR3 amino acids: CTIVPEYTEAFF. The CDR3 nucleotides read TGCACCATTGTACCAGAATACACTGAAGCTTTCTTT.

This clonotype rates as medium-sized (0.01 to 0.1%). CDR3 nucleotide sequence: TGTGCCAGCTCACCCTGGCAGGGAACTGAAGCTTTCTTT. Translated: CASSPWQGTEAFF. The rearrangement joins TRBV18 to TRBJ1-1, with a possible D match to TRBD1 (5 bases). CDR1 and CDR2 from the germline V gene are KGHSH and LQKENI. The CDR3 is made up of 13 amino acids. The V end lost 3 bases, the J end lost 5 bases, and 10 bases lay between the germline ends.

This clonotype is classed as medium-sized. The J gene is TRBJ1-2, the V gene TRBV18; D not certain. From germline, CDR1 is KGHSH and CDR2 LQKENI. This CDR3 has 13 amino acids. The V gene lost 3 bases and the J gene lost 5 bases, with 10 bases spanning the gap. The CDR3 sequence: CASSPDSLYGYTF. CDR3 coding DNA: TGTGCCAGCTCACCCGACTCCCTATATGGCTACACCTTC.

The gene calls are TRBV12-3 or TRBV12-4 and TRBJ2-7; D might be TRBD1 (6 bases). CDR3 size: 14 residues. The ends were cut back, 3 bases at V and 3 bases at J, with 12 bases in the middle. This CDR3 reads CASSFSGESYEQYF. For the CDR3, the DNA is TGTGCCAGCAGTTTCTCAGGGGAGAGCTACGAGCAGTACTTC.

This clonotype is labeled medium-sized (0.01 to 0.1%). The J gene is TRBJ1-5, the V gene TRBV29-1, with 8 bases that match TRBD1. Germline V lookup: CDR1 SQVTM, CDR2 ANQGSEA. This CDR3 has 15 residues. Trimming cost V 7 bases and J 1 base; bases outside gene matches: 9. In DNA, the CDR3 is TGCAGCGCACAACTCGGGACAGGAAGCAATCAGCCCCAGCATTTT. This codes for CSAQLGTGSNQPQHF.

This clonotype was seen a handful of times. This chain connects TRBV12-3 or TRBV12-4 to TRBJ2-1, with 9 bases aligning to TRBD2. V trimming: 3 bases; J trimming: 1 base; junction bases outside the gene matches: 4. The CDR3 length is 16 residues. CDR3 region: CASSLNAGGSYNEQFF. Here the CDR3 DNA reads TGTGCCAGCAGTTTGAACGCGGGGGGGTCCTACAATGAGCAGTTCTTC.

As to this clonotype: This clone may be a read error of a much larger clone one base away. The chain carries TRBV7-2 and TRBJ1-1; D may be TRBD1 (5 bases). The V end was cut by 2 bases, the J end by 4 bases, with 11 bases between. This CDR3 has 14 amino acids. From germline, CDR1 is SGHTA and CDR2 FQGNSA. The CDR3 region is CASSLSGGGTEAFF. CDR3 nucleotide sequence: TGTGCCAGCAGCTTATCGGGGGGTGGCACTGAAGCTTTCTTT.

This clonotype was found a few times. The chain has TRBV6-6 and TRBJ1-4, with D perhaps matching TRBD1 (5 bases). The V gene lost 8 bases and the J gene lost 0 bases, with 7 bases spanning the gap. Looked up from germline, CDR1 is MNHNY and CDR2 is SVGAGI (reference sequence). This CDR3 region has 13 residues. The CDR3 DNA sequence: TGTGCCAGCCGGGGGTCAACTAATGAAAAACTGTTTTTT. This sequence encodes CASRGSTNEKLFF.

Details on this clonotype: With a much larger clone just one base away, this may be a read error. The rearrangement uses TRBV6-6 and TRBJ1-5; the match to TRBD1 covers 9 bases. The CDR3 length is 15 residues. CDR1 and CDR2 (germline): MNHNY, SVGAGI (reference sequence). Here the CDR3 DNA reads TGTGTCAGCAATCTACAGGGGGCGAACAATCAGCCCCAGCATTTT. It is translated as CVSNLQGANNQPQHF.

The chain joins TRBV20-1 to TRBJ1-1; no clear D. The germline gives CDR1 DFQATT, CDR2 SNEGSKA (reference sequence). Trimming shortened V by 1 base and J by 2 bases, and 11 bases separated the two germline ends. The CDR3 is 14 residues long. The CDR3 DNA reads TGCAGTGCTAGAGTCGGAGGTTTTAACACTGAAGCTTTCTTT. Its protein is CSARVGGFNTEAFF.

The V and J genes are TRBV12-3 or TRBV12-4 and TRBJ1-4, with D uncertain. This CDR3 region has 16 residues. The V gene lost 3 bases and the J gene lost 7 bases, with 18 bases spanning the gap. The CDR3 bases are TGTGCCAGCAGTTTTAACCCCCCGGGTCAGCGTGAAAAACTGTTTTTT. Translation: CASSFNPPGQREKLFF.

This clonotype has only a few counts. The V gene is TRBV12-3 or TRBV12-4, the J gene TRBJ2-7; 7 nucleotides align to TRBD2. Losses at the gene ends were 3 bases for V and 5 bases for J; bases not matched to a gene: 1. The CDR3 extends over 12 amino acids. Written as DNA, the CDR3 is TGTGCCAGCAGTTTGGGGAGGGACGAGCAGTACTTC. This codes for CASSLGRDEQYF.

In its sample, this clonotype was seen many times. The chain employs TRBV6-2 or TRBV6-3 and TRBJ1-2, with no clear D. Germline loops: CDR1 MNHEY, CDR2 SVGEGT. The CDR3 is 14 residues long. Trimming left V 6 bases short and J 4 bases short, with 15 bases between. CDR3 residues: CASRTTTDIYGYTF. The CDR3 DNA sequence: TGTGCCAGCAGAACTACGACCGATATCTATGGCTACACCTTC.

This clonotype turned up a few times. V usage is TRBV9 and J usage is TRBJ1-1; D call uncertain. The CDR3 has 14 amino acids. Germline CDR1 is SGDLS and CDR2 is YYNGEE. The V gene lost 3 bases and the J gene lost 4 bases, with 13 bases spanning the gap. The CDR3 region is CASSAAYESTEAFF. The CDR3 coding sequence is TGTGCCAGCAGCGCCGCTTACGAGAGCACTGAAGCTTTCTTT. The whole variable domain, filled in from reference TRBV9 and TRBJ1-1, reads DSGVTQTPKHLITATGQRVTLRCSPRSGDLSVYWYQQSLDQGLQFLIQYYNGEERAKGNILERFSAQQFPDLHSELNLSSLELGDSALYFCASSAAYESTEAFFGQGTRLTVV.

The chain carries TRBV27 and TRBJ1-2; the D gene is possibly TRBD1 (5 bases). Germline V gene data show CDR1 as MNHEY and CDR2 as SMNVEV (reference sequence). The V and J ends lost 7 bases and 2 bases respectively, with 14 bases between them. The CDR3 loop spans 14 amino acids. In DNA form, the CDR3 reads TGTGCCAGCAACTCCAAGGGGCTAAACTATGGCTACACCTTC. Translation gives CASNSKGLNYGYTF.